A selection of T cell receptor beta chains follows, all from one sample in a study of shared clonotypes between healthy human individuals. The repertoire was sequenced with immunoSEQ multiplex PCR; TCRdb's copy has only in-frame clones and lacks some. The sample has around 1.6 million clones; around 98% are singletons. Sequencing was carried out using naive CD4+ T cells sorted from blood. These receptors came from a man younger than 40 in good health. Each CDR3 is given without its conserved first and last residue. Fields, in order: CDR3 length, V gene, J gene, D gene, CDR3 protein. A D gene is named only where the DNA matches it firmly.

11	TRBV29-1	TRBJ1-5	TRBD1	SVGQGPDQPQH
12	TRBV7-9	TRBJ2-7	NA	ASSLSGDPLEQY
10	TRBV11-2	TRBJ2-3	NA	ASSPSTDTQY
13	TRBV10-3	TRBJ2-1	NA	AIRIRGSVGDEQF
13	TRBV9	TRBJ2-7	TRBD2	ASSEGLAETYEQY
14	TRBV5-1	TRBJ2-5	TRBD2	ASSLTAGGVQETQY
9	TRBV14	TRBJ2-1	NA	ASSQGSKQF
12	TRBV2	TRBJ2-7	NA	ASSSGTNSYEQY
8	TRBV20-1	TRBJ2-3	NA	SALDDTQY
12	TRBV11-2	TRBJ2-7	TRBD2	ASSSLAGVKEQY
10	TRBV18	TRBJ2-7	NA	ASSFLSYEQY
12	TRBV6-4	TRBJ2-1	TRBD1	ASSERQGAGEQF
12	TRBV30	TRBJ1-5	TRBD1	AWSRTGGNQPQH
13	TRBV7-9	TRBJ2-5	NA	ASSLERLGAETQY
13	TRBV28	TRBJ2-7	TRBD1	ASNSRDRGSYEQY
13	TRBV15	TRBJ2-1	NA	ATSRTLDSPHEQF
14	TRBV5-1	TRBJ2-3	TRBD1	ASSLTGTGNTDTQY
13	TRBV27	TRBJ2-3	NA	ASKGSMAGTDTQY
10	TRBV28	TRBJ1-5	NA	ASSSDDQPQH
11	TRBV10-3	TRBJ1-5	NA	ATMVQVNQPQH
19	TRBV7-2	TRBJ2-7	NA	ASSLAPFPDRKRKMTYEQY
14	TRBV6-1	TRBJ2-2	TRBD2	ASSEGLAVNTGELF
15	TRBV11-2	TRBJ1-4	NA	ASSPDLLSATNEKLF
13	TRBV5-8	TRBJ2-6	NA	ASRPIPAGANVLT
11	TRBV28	TRBJ2-5	NA	ASSPGGPGRQY
13	TRBV19	TRBJ1-5	TRBD1	ASSIETGGGQPQH
11	TRBV5-6	TRBJ2-2	NA	ASSFGQMGELF
11	TRBV13	TRBJ2-2	NA	ASSPPLTGELF
14	TRBV4-1	TRBJ1-3	TRBD1	ASSQAQGGSGNTIY
14	TRBV11-2	TRBJ2-2	TRBD1	ASRGRDREITGELF
12	TRBV23-1	TRBJ2-3	NA	ASSQRQAGDTQY
16	TRBV10-2	TRBJ1-5	NA	ASSELGQRVYSNQPQH
15	TRBV7-9	TRBJ2-2	NA	ASSLVGNTWNTGELF
12	TRBV4-2	TRBJ2-5	NA	ASSRTGYQETQY
9	TRBV28	TRBJ2-5	TRBD1	ASWNDRAQY
14	TRBV29-1	TRBJ1-4	TRBD1	SVGGTGVSANEKLF
13	TRBV4-3	TRBJ1-4	NA	ASSLTTGRNEKLF
14	TRBV5-1	TRBJ1-3	NA	ASSLEQSFGGNTIY
9	TRBV20-1	TRBJ2-1	NA	SARYGSEQF
15	TRBV28	TRBJ1-1	TRBD1	ASSFGQGLLMNTEAF
10	TRBV10-1	TRBJ2-2	NA	ASSELTGELF
12	TRBV15	TRBJ2-3	TRBD2	ATSIAGGPDTQY
15	TRBV4-1	TRBJ1-1	NA	ASSQDRARTLNTEAF
14	TRBV7-6	TRBJ2-7	TRBD2	ASSLSASGSSYEQY
15	TRBV5-4	TRBJ2-7	TRBD1	ASSQKSAGQDYYEQY
14	TRBV5-1	TRBJ2-1	NA	ASSLGVADNVIQQF
11	TRBV28	TRBJ1-1	NA	ASRQRGLTEAF
11	TRBV18	TRBJ1-1	NA	ASSTGTNTEAF
10	TRBV10-2	TRBJ2-5	TRBD1	ASLQGSGTQY
14	TRBV11-3	TRBJ2-1	NA	ASSLDGWTDINEQF
13	TRBV4-3	TRBJ2-1	TRBD2	ASSQDRRELFEQF
12	TRBV6-1	TRBJ1-4	TRBD1	ASSAGQGYEKLF